Below are 8 T cell receptor beta chains sequenced from a single sample in a study of T cell responses to AZD1222 COVID-19 vaccine. The method was immunoSEQ multiplex PCR; TCRdb's version includes in-frame clones alone and lacks a portion of them. Of approximately 190,000 clones in the sample, around 93% were seen once. The sequencing used peripheral blood, collected 28 days after the second AZD1222 dose. The receptors here all came from an adult who received the AZD1222 COVID-19 vaccine.

The chain recombines TRBV27 with TRBJ1-5, with D possibly TRBD1 on 5 matching bases. The germline V gene has CDR1 MNHEY and CDR2 SMNVEV (reference sequence). This CDR3 contains 15 residues. V gave up 6 bases and J gave up 0 bases, with 12 bases separating them. The CDR3, as DNA: TGTGCCAGCAGCCCATTGGGGCATAGCAATCAGCCCCAGCATTTT. This codes for CASSPLGHSNQPQHF.

The chain recombines TRBV18 with TRBJ1-1, with D perhaps TRBD1 (5 bases). The CDR3 contains 14 residues. Trimming stripped 3 bases from V and 0 bases from J, with 8 bases between. Looked up from germline, CDR1 is KGHSH and CDR2 is LQKENI. CDR3 residues: CASSPGAVNTEAFF. The CDR3 DNA reads TGTGCCAGCTCACCCGGGGCAGTGAACACTGAAGCTTTCTTT. Variable domain in full (rest from reference TRBV18 and TRBJ1-1): NAGVMQNPRHLVRRRGQEARLRCSPMKGHSHVYWYRQLPEEGLKFMVYLQKENIIDESGMPKERFSAEFPKEGPSILRIQQVVRGDSAAYFCASSPGAVNTEAFFGQGTRLTVV.

This clone was observed once. The gene calls are TRBV29-1 and TRBJ2-1; D gene uncertain. The germline V and J ends were trimmed by 4 bases and 8 bases, with 3 bases remaining between them. The length of the CDR3 is 9 residues. CDR1 is SQVTM, CDR2 ANQGSEA, per germline. The CDR3 loop reads CSVGYEQFF. The CDR3 DNA reads TGCAGCGTTGGATATGAGCAGTTCTTC.

The chain has TRBV19 and TRBJ1-4; 7 nucleotides line up with TRBD1. J gave up 6 bases and V 6 bases, and 10 bases lay outside the gene matches. The CDR3 consists of 15 residues. Germline loops: CDR1 LNHDA, CDR2 SQIVND (reference sequence). CDR3 in DNA: TGTGCCAGTAGCACAGAAGACAGGGTTTATGAAAAACTGTTTTTT. Residues: CASSTEDRVYEKLFF.

The gene calls are TRBV28 and TRBJ2-1, with 11 bases fitting TRBD2. The CDR3 totals 13 residues. V lost 5 bases and J lost 10; bases outside the gene matches: 4. Germline CDR1 is MDHEN and CDR2 is SYDVKM. The CDR3 DNA reads as TGTGCCAGCAGTGGAAGGACTAGCGGGGAGCAGTTCTTC. Its translation is CASSGRTSGEQFF.

The chain recombines TRBV7-9 with TRBJ1-4; 7 bases fit TRBD1. Germline-derived CDR1 and CDR2 are SEHNR and FQNEAQ (reference sequence). The trim removed 2 bases at V and 5 bases at J, leaving 11 bases unmatched. The CDR3 runs to 17 residues. CDR3 coding DNA: TGTGCCAGCAGCTTAATGGTTGCAGGGACAGTCAATGAAAAACTGTTTTTT. Residues: CASSLMVAGTVNEKLFF.

The rearrangement links TRBV5-4 to TRBJ1-1; the D is unclear. V was clipped by 4 bases and J by 5 bases, with 9 bases between them. The CDR3 covers 12 residues. The germline V gene encodes CDR1 SGHNT and CDR2 YYREEE (reference sequence). The CDR3 sequence is CASSGIRTEAFF. The CDR3 coding sequence is TGTGCCAGCAGCGGGATAAGGACTGAAGCTTTCTTT.

The rearrangement uses TRBV5-6 and TRBJ2-1, with TRBD1 as a possible D gene (6 bases). Looked up from germline, CDR1 is SGHDT and CDR2 is YYEEEE. The CDR3 has 16 amino acids. The ends were cut back, 4 bases at V and 0 bases at J, with 14 bases in the middle. The chain's CDR3 is CASSDPDRSSYNEQFF. The DNA for the CDR3 is TGTGCCAGCAGCGACCCTGACAGGAGCTCCTACAATGAGCAGTTCTTC.